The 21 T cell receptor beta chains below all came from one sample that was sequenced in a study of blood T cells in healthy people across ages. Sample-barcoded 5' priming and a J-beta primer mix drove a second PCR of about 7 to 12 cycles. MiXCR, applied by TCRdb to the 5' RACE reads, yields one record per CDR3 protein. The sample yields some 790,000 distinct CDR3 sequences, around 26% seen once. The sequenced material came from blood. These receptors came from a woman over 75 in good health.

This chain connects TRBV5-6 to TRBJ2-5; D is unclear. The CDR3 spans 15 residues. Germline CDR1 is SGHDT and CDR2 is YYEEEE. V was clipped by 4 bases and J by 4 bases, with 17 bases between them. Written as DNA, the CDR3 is TGTGCCAGCAGCCTGCGCGTGTTGGGCGGAGAGACCCAGTACTTC. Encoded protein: CASSLRVLGGETQYF.

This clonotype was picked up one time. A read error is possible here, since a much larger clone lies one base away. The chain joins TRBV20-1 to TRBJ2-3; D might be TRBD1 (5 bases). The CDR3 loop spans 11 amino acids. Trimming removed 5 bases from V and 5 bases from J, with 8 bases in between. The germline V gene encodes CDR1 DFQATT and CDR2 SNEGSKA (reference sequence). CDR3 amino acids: CSAAQGDTQYF. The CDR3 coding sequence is TGCAGTGCTGCCCAGGGAGATACGCAGTATTTT.

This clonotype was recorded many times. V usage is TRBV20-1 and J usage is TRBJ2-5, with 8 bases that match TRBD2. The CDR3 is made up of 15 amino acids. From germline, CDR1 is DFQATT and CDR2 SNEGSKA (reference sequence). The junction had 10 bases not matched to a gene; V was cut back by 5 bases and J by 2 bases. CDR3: CSAPRAGATQETQYF. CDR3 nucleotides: TGCAGTGCTCCCCGAGCGGGGGCCACACAAGAGACCCAGTACTTC.

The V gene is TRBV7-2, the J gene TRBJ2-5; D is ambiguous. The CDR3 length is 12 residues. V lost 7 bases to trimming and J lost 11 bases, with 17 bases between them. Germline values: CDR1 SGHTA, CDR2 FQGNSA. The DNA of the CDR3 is TGTGCCAGCACCCCTCAGATGAATGAGCAGTACTTC. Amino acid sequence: CASTPQMNEQYF.

The CDR3 reads CAIISAGGGSNQPQHF. CDR3 DNA: TGCGCCATCATATCAGCGGGAGGAGGTTCCAATCAGCCCCAGCATTTT. The chain employs TRBV10-2 and TRBJ1-5, with D unresolved. The CDR3 sequence is 16 residues long. Deletions cut 10 bases from V and 3 bases from J, with 22 bases between. The germline V gene has CDR1 WSHSY and CDR2 SAAADI.

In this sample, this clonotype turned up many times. The CDR3 nucleotides are TGCAGTGCTAGAGATCAGGGAGGGGGCTCGACTGGAAACACCATATATTTT. Amino acids: CSARDQGGGSTGNTIYF. The V call is TRBV20-1, the J call TRBJ1-3; 7 bases are shared with TRBD1. The CDR3 totals 17 residues. Germline CDR1 and CDR2: DFQATT and SNEGSKA (reference sequence). The J segment lost 2 bases and the V segment lost 0 bases, leaving 10 bases of the junction unmatched.

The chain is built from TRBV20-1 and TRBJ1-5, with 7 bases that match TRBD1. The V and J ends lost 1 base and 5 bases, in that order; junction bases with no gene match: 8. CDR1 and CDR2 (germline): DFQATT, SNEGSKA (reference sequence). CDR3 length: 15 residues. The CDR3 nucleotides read TGCAGTGCTAGAGCCCGGGACAGAGCTTATCAGCCCCAGCATTTT. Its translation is CSARARDRAYQPQHF.

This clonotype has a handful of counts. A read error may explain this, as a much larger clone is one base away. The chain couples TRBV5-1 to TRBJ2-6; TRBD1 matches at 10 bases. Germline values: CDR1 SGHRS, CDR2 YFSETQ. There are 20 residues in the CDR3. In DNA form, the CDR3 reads TGCGCCAGCAGCTTGGCTTTTCCGGGACAGGGGCTCTCTGGGGCCAACGTCCGGACTTTC. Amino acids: CASSLAFPGQGLSGANVRTF.

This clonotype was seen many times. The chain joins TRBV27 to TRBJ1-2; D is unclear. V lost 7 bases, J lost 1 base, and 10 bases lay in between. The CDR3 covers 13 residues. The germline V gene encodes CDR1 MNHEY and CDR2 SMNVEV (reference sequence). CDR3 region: CASTSTGNYGYTF. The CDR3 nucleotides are TGTGCCAGCACCTCGACGGGTAACTATGGCTACACCTTC.

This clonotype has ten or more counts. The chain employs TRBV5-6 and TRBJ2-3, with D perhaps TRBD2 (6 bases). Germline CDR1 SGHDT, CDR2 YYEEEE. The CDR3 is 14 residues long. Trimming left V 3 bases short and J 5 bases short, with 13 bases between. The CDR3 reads CASSSAMGGDTQYF. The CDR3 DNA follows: TGTGCCAGCAGCTCCGCTATGGGGGGAGATACGCAGTATTTT.

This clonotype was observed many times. CDR3 amino acids: CASGAGNSYNEQFF. Here the CDR3 DNA reads TGTGCCAGCGGAGCGGGGAACTCCTACAATGAGCAGTTCTTC. This chain links TRBV6-5 with TRBJ2-1, with TRBD2 matching 7 bases. The CDR3 loop spans 14 amino acids. Germline-derived CDR1 and CDR2 are MNHEY and SVGAGI. V trimming: 8 bases; J trimming: 0 bases; junction bases outside the gene matches: 4.

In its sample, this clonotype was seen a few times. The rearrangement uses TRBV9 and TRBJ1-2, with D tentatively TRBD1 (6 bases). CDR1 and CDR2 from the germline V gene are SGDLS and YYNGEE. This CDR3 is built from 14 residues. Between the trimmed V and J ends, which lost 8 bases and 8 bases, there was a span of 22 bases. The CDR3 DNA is TGTGCCAGTAAACGCGGGGGCCAAGTTGGGGGCTACACCTTC. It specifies CASKRGGQVGGYTF.

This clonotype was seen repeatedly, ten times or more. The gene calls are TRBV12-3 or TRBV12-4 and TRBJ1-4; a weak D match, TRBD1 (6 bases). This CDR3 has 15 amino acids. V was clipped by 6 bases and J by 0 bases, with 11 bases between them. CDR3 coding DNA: TGTGCCAGCAGCCCTGGGGGCGCAACTAATGAAAAACTGTTTTTT. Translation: CASSPGGATNEKLFF.

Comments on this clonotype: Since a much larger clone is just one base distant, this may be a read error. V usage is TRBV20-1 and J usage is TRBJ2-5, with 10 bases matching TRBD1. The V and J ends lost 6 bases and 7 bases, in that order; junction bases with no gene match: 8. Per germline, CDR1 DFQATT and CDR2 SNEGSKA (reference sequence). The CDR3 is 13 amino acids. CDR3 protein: CSAGTGDRGTQYF. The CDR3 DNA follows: TGCAGTGCCGGGACAGGGGATAGAGGGACCCAGTACTTC.

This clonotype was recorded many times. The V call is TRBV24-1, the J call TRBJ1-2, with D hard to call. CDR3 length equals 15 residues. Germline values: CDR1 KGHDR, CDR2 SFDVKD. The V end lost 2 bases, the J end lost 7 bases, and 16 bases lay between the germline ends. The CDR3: CATSDSGRGISGYTF. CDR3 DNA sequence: TGTGCCACCAGTGATTCCGGACGAGGGATATCTGGCTACACCTTC.

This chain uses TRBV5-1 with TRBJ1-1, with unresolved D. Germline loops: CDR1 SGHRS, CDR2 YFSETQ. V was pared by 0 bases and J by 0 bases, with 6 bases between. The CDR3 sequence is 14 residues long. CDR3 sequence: CASSLDAVNTEAFF. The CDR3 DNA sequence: TGCGCCAGCAGCTTGGATGCGGTGAACACTGAAGCTTTCTTT. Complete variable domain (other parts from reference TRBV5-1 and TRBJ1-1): KAGVTQTPRYLIKTRGQQVTLSCSPISGHRSVSWYQQTPGQGLQFLFEYFSETQRNKGNFPGRFSGRQFSNSRSEMNVSTLELGDSALYLCASSLDAVNTEAFFGQGTRLTVV.

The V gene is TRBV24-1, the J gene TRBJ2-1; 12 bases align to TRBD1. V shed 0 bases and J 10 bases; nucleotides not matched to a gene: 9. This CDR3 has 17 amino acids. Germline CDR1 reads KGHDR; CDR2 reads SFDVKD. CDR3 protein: CATSDLGDRGLKEEQFF. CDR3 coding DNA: TGTGCCACCAGTGATTTGGGGGACAGGGGGCTAAAGGAGGAGCAGTTCTTC.

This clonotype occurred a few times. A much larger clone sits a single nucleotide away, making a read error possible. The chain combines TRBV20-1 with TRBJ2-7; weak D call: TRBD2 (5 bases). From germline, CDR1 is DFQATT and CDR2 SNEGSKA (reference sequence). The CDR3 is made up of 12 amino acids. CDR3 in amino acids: CRAGPGINEQYF. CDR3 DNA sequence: TGCAGGGCTGGGCCGGGGATCAACGAGCAGTACTTC.

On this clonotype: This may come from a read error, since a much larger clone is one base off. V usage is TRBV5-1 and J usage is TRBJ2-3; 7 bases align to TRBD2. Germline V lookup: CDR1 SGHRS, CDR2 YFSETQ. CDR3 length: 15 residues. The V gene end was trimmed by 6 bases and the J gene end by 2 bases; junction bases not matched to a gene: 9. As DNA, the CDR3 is TGCGCCAGCACCGGACGAGCGGGGAACACAGATACGCAGTATTTT. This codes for CASTGRAGNTDTQYF.

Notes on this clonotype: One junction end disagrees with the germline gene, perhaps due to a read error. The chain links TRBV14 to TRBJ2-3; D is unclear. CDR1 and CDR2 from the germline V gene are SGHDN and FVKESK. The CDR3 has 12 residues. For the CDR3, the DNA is TGTGCCGGCAGCCCGAGCAGTTATACGCAGTATTTT. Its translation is CAGSPSSYTQYF. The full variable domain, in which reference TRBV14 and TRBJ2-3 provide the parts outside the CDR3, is EAGVTQFPSHSVIEKGQTVTLRCDPISGHDNLYWYRRVMGKEIKFLLHFVKESKQDESGMPNNRFLAERTGGTYSTLKVQPAELEDSGVYFCAGSPSSYTQYFGPGTRLTVL.

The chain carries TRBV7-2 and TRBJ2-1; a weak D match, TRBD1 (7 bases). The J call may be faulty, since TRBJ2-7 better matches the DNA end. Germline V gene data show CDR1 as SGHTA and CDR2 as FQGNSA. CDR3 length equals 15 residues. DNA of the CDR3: TGTGCCAGCACCTTCCAGGGGGGTTTCTACAATGAGCAGTACTTC. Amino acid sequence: CASTFQGGFYNEQYF.